This TCR beta chain derives from a study of blood T cell repertoires in COVID-19. Patients in Seattle were enrolled during active infection, then followed longitudinally. The CDR3 runs 18 residues. V lost 0 bases and J lost 0; bases outside the gene matches: 2. Germline-derived CDR1 and CDR2 are MGHRA and YSYEKL. The table came from immunoSEQ multiplex PCR; TCRdb's copy has only in-frame clones and leaves some out. The data show a few hundred thousand clones, roughly 89% seen once. The clonotype originates from a man aged 18 to 29 with COVID-19, enrolled during active disease. The chain is built from TRBV4-1 and TRBJ2-6; 10 bases line up with TRBD1. Sequencing was performed on peripheral blood. The CDR3, as DNA: TGCGCCAGCAGCCAAGAGCGGGACAGGGGCTCTGGGGCCAACGTCCTGACTTTC. Its protein product is CASSQERDRGSGANVLTF.